This T cell receptor beta chain was profiled in a study of graft-versus-host responses after intestinal transplantation. Notes on the study in general: Where graft-donor T cell macrochimerism was present, patients had high graft-versus-host to host-versus-graft clonal ratios in allografts.

In this sample, this clone turned up once. Its antigen is undetermined. V was clipped by 0 bases and J by 11 bases, with 10 bases between them. The CDR3 has 12 amino acids. The germline V gene encodes CDR1 MGHRA and CDR2 YSYEKL. TCRdb's table, derived via immunoSEQ multiplex PCR, lists solely in-frame clones and lacks some. The table shows roughly 110,000 clones, with about 92% occurring only once. The gene calls are TRBV4-1 and TRBJ2-5, with D uncertain. The sequence was obtained from a human donor who was the organ donor for an intestinal transplant. The sequencing used unstimulated CD8+ T cells sorted from spleen or lymph node cells, collected before transplant. In nucleotides, the CDR3 is TGCGCCAGCAGCCAAGATCACCGAACTCAGTACTTC. Translated: CASSQDHRTQYF.